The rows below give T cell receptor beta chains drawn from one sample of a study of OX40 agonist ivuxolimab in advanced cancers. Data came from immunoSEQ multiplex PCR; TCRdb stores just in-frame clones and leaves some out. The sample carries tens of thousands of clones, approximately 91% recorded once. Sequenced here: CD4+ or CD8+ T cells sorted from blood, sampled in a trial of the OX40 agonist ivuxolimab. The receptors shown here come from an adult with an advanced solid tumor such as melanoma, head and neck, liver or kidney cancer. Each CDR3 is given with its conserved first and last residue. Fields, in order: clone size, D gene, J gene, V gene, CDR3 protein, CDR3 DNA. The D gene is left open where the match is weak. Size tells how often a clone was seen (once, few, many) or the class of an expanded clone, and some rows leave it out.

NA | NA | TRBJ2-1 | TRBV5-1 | CASSPNGDPYNEQFF | TGCGCCAGCAGCCCCAATGGGGACCCCTACAATGAGCAGTTCTTC
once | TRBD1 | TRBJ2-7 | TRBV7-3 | CASSSNRGVGYEQYF | TGTGCCAGCAGCTCAAACAGGGGAGTCGGGTACGAGCAGTACTTC
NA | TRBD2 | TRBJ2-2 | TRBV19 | CASSFASGTFAGELFF | TGTGCCAGTAGTTTTGCTAGCGGGACGTTCGCCGGGGAGCTGTTTTTT
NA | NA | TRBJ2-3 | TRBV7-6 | CASGMTTDTQYF | TGTGCCAGCGGAATGACCACAGATACGCAGTATTTT
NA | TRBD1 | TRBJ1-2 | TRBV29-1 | CSVGDSYGYTF | TGCAGCGTTGGGGACAGTTATGGCTACACCTTC
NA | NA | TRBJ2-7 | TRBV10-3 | CAISERGASYEQYF | TGTGCCATCAGTGAAAGGGGGGCCAGCTACGAGCAGTACTTC
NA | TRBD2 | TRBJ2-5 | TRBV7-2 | CASSKRLALGQETQYF | TGTGCCAGCAGCAAACGACTAGCCTTGGGCCAAGAGACCCAGTACTTC
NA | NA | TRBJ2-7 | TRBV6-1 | CATDPGQKSSYEQYF | TGTGCCACCGACCCGGGCCAAAAGAGCTCCTACGAGCAGTACTTC
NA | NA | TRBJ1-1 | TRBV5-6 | CASSRGRAEAFF | TGTGCCAGCAGTCGGGGTCGGGCTGAAGCTTTCTTT
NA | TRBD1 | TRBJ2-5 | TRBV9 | CASSYGWGTGKETQYF | TGTGCCAGCAGCTATGGATGGGGGACAGGGAAAGAGACCCAGTACTTC
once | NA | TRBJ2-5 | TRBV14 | CASSQYIQETQYF | TGTGCCAGCAGCCAATACATACAAGAGACCCAGTACTTC
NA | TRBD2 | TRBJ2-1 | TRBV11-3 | CASSLDASGSSNEQFF | TGTGCCAGCAGCTTAGATGCTAGCGGGAGTTCCAATGAGCAGTTCTTC
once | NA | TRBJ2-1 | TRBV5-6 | CASSPWDFGEQFF | TGTGCCAGCAGCCCCTGGGACTTCGGTGAGCAGTTCTTC